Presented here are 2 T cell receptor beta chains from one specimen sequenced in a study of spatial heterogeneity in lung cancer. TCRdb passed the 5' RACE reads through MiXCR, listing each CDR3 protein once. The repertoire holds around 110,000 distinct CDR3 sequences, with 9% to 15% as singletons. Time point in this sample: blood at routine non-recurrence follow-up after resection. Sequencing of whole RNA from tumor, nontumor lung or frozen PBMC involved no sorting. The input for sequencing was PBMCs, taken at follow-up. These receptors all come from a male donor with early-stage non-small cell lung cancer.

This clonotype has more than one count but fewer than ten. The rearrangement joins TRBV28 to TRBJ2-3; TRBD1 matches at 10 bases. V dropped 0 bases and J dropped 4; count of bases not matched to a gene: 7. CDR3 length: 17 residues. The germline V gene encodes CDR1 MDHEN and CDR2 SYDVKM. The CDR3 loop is CASSLWGQGSAPDTQYF. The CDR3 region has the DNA TGTGCCAGCAGTTTATGGGGACAGGGGAGTGCCCCAGATACGCAGTATTTT.

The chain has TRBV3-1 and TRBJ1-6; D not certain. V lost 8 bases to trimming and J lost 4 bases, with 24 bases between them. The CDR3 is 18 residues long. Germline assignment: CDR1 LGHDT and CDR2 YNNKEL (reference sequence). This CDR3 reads CASGTMGGGSWYNSPLHF. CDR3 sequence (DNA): TGTGCCAGCGGAACTATGGGCGGCGGGTCATGGTATAATTCACCCCTCCACTTT.